This is a list of T cell receptor beta chains from one sample in a study of technical replicates of blood from a handful of donors. Clones were read by immunoSEQ multiplex PCR, and TCRdb kept only the in-frame ones, dropping some. The table lists approximately 81,000 clones, approximately 95% of them singletons. Sequencing was performed on T cells isolated from PBMCs. The receptors were sampled from a human donor in good health. Both conserved end residues are part of each CDR3. The order of the fields is CDR3 protein, CDR3 DNA, V gene, J gene, clone size, D gene. D genes are given only for firm matches. Rows may omit the clone size; those that give it use once, few, many or a size class.

cdr3_aa: CASSSLTEEAFF
cdr3_nt: TGTGCCAGCAGTTCCTTGACAGAGGAGGCTTTCTTT
v_call: TRBV28
j_call: TRBJ1-1
clone_size: -
d_call: -

cdr3_aa: CASSSDRGADTQYF
cdr3_nt: TGTGCCAGCAGTTCGGACAGGGGTGCAGATACGCAGTATTTT
v_call: TRBV25-1
j_call: TRBJ2-3
clone_size: -
d_call: TRBD1

cdr3_aa: CASGIGQAGGNTIYF
cdr3_nt: TGCGCCAGCGGTATCGGACAGGCCGGGGGAAACACCATATATTTT
v_call: TRBV4-3
j_call: TRBJ1-3
clone_size: -
d_call: TRBD1

cdr3_aa: CASTLGGPGGTEAFF
cdr3_nt: TGTGCCAGTACCCTAGGGGGTCCAGGGGGAACTGAAGCTTTCTTT
v_call: TRBV19
j_call: TRBJ1-1
clone_size: -
d_call: TRBD1

cdr3_aa: CASTSVGGSRADTQYF
cdr3_nt: TGCGCCAGCACCTCTGTCGGGGGGAGTCGTGCAGATACGCAGTATTTT
v_call: TRBV5-1
j_call: TRBJ2-3
clone_size: -
d_call: TRBD2

cdr3_aa: CSVWGTGGYVQYF
cdr3_nt: TGCAGCGTGTGGGGGACAGGAGGATACGTGCAGTACTTC
v_call: TRBV29-1
j_call: TRBJ2-7
clone_size: -
d_call: TRBD1

cdr3_aa: CASRLAVLDSNQPQHF
cdr3_nt: TGTGCAAGTCGCTTAGCGGTTTTAGATAGCAATCAGCCCCAGCATTTT
v_call: TRBV12-2
j_call: TRBJ1-5
clone_size: once
d_call: -

cdr3_aa: CASSPIGDLVMNTEAFF
cdr3_nt: TGTGCCAGCTCACCCATAGGGGATTTGGTTATGAACACTGAAGCTTTCTTT
v_call: TRBV18
j_call: TRBJ1-1
clone_size: -
d_call: -

cdr3_aa: CASSLYLAGDEQFF
cdr3_nt: TGTGCCAGCAGCTTATACTTAGCGGGAGATGAGCAGTTCTTC
v_call: TRBV7-6
j_call: TRBJ2-1
clone_size: -
d_call: TRBD2

cdr3_aa: CAWRAGGTDTQYF
cdr3_nt: TGTGCCTGGAGAGCGGGAGGCACAGATACGCAGTATTTT
v_call: TRBV30
j_call: TRBJ2-3
clone_size: -
d_call: TRBD2

cdr3_aa: CASSFSGTGTFYGYTF
cdr3_nt: TGTGCCAGCAGTTTCTCCGGGACAGGGACATTCTATGGCTACACCTTC
v_call: TRBV6-5
j_call: TRBJ1-2
clone_size: -
d_call: TRBD1

cdr3_aa: CASSRTGIKETQYF
cdr3_nt: TGTGCCAGCAGCCGGACAGGGATAAAAGAGACCCAGTACTTC
v_call: TRBV7-2
j_call: TRBJ2-5
clone_size: -
d_call: TRBD1

cdr3_aa: CASSPEGTQPQHF
cdr3_nt: TGTGCCAGCTCACCGGAGGGGACGCAGCCCCAGCATTTT
v_call: TRBV18
j_call: TRBJ1-5
clone_size: -
d_call: -

cdr3_aa: CASRFSNEQFF
cdr3_nt: TGTGCCAGTCGCTTCAGTAATGAGCAGTTCTTC
v_call: TRBV19
j_call: TRBJ2-1
clone_size: -
d_call: -

cdr3_aa: CASSQAANYGYTF
cdr3_nt: TGCGCCAGCAGCCAGGCAGCTAACTATGGCTACACCTTC
v_call: TRBV10-1
j_call: TRBJ1-2
clone_size: -
d_call: -

cdr3_aa: CAWRVGRYQPQHF
cdr3_nt: TGTGCCTGGAGGGTTGGGCGTTATCAGCCCCAGCATTTT
v_call: TRBV30
j_call: TRBJ1-5
clone_size: -
d_call: -

cdr3_aa: CASTRTSDYNEQFF
cdr3_nt: TGTGCCAGCACCCGGACTAGCGATTACAATGAGCAGTTCTTC
v_call: TRBV6-1
j_call: TRBJ2-1
clone_size: -
d_call: TRBD2

cdr3_aa: CASSRDSTEAFF
cdr3_nt: TGTGCCAGCTCTAGGGACAGCACTGAAGCTTTCTTT
v_call: TRBV18
j_call: TRBJ1-1
clone_size: -
d_call: TRBD1

cdr3_aa: CASSVGTGGANVLTF
cdr3_nt: TGTGCCAGCAGCGTAGGGACAGGTGGGGCCAACGTCCTGACTTTC
v_call: TRBV9
j_call: TRBJ2-6
clone_size: -
d_call: TRBD1

cdr3_aa: CASSLLADTDTQYF
cdr3_nt: TGTGCCAGCAGTTTGCTAGCGGACACAGATACGCAGTATTTT
v_call: TRBV27
j_call: TRBJ2-3
clone_size: -
d_call: TRBD2

cdr3_aa: CSAKSRVGTPNTDTQYF
cdr3_nt: TGCAGCGCGAAAAGTAGGGTTGGGACTCCCAACACAGATACGCAGTATTTT
v_call: TRBV29-1
j_call: TRBJ2-3
clone_size: -
d_call: -

cdr3_aa: CASSVARTGYEQYF
cdr3_nt: TGTGCCAGCAGCGTAGCCCGGACAGGTTACGAGCAGTACTTC
v_call: TRBV9
j_call: TRBJ2-7
clone_size: -
d_call: TRBD1

cdr3_aa: CASRDGQIQETQYF
cdr3_nt: TGTGCCAGTAGAGACGGACAAATCCAAGAGACCCAGTACTTC
v_call: TRBV19
j_call: TRBJ2-5
clone_size: -
d_call: -

cdr3_aa: CSVTIAGVRETQYF
cdr3_nt: TGCAGCGTGACGATAGCGGGAGTCCGAGAGACCCAGTACTTC
v_call: TRBV29-1
j_call: TRBJ2-5
clone_size: -
d_call: TRBD2

cdr3_aa: CASSSPWDRGNTIYF
cdr3_nt: TGTGCCAGCAGCTCCCCTTGGGACAGGGGAAACACCATATATTTT
v_call: TRBV7-9
j_call: TRBJ1-3
clone_size: -
d_call: TRBD1

cdr3_aa: CASSLSRTVAHGYTF
cdr3_nt: TGTGCCAGCAGTTTATCGAGGACAGTAGCCCATGGCTACACCTTC
v_call: TRBV27
j_call: TRBJ1-2
clone_size: -
d_call: -

cdr3_aa: CASSLQGYEQYF
cdr3_nt: TGCGCCAGCAGCTTACAGGGCTACGAGCAGTACTTC
v_call: TRBV5-1
j_call: TRBJ2-7
clone_size: -
d_call: -

cdr3_aa: CASSPGVAGDLMNSGTQYF
cdr3_nt: TGTGCCAGCTCACCTGGAGTAGCGGGAGATCTTATGAACTCGGGTACGCAGTATTTT
v_call: TRBV18
j_call: TRBJ2-3
clone_size: few
d_call: TRBD2

cdr3_aa: CASSLRGLATEAFF
cdr3_nt: TGTGCCAGCAGCCTCAGGGGGCTTGCCACTGAAGCTTTCTTT
v_call: TRBV11-3
j_call: TRBJ1-1
clone_size: -
d_call: TRBD1

cdr3_aa: CASSVGQGIETQYF
cdr3_nt: TGTGCCAGCAGCGTAGGGCAGGGGATCGAGACCCAGTACTTC
v_call: TRBV9
j_call: TRBJ2-5
clone_size: -
d_call: -

cdr3_aa: CASSSGEIIAEAFF
cdr3_nt: TGCGCCAGCAGCTCAGGGGAGATTATCGCTGAAGCTTTCTTT
v_call: TRBV5-1
j_call: TRBJ1-1
clone_size: -
d_call: -

cdr3_aa: CASKRDRETNTEAFF
cdr3_nt: TGTGCCAGCAAACGGGACAGGGAAACGAACACTGAAGCTTTCTTT
v_call: TRBV6-1
j_call: TRBJ1-1
clone_size: -
d_call: TRBD1

cdr3_aa: CASSLGGQGSNTGELFF
cdr3_nt: TGTGCCAGCAGCTTAGGGGGACAGGGGTCTAACACCGGGGAGCTGTTTTTT
v_call: TRBV11-3
j_call: TRBJ2-2
clone_size: -
d_call: TRBD1

cdr3_aa: CASSLRDSNGEQFF
cdr3_nt: TGTGCCAGCAGCCTAAGGGACTCTAACGGTGAGCAGTTCTTC
v_call: TRBV9
j_call: TRBJ2-1
clone_size: -
d_call: -

cdr3_aa: CSAASPQAFF
cdr3_nt: TGCAGTGCTGCTAGCCCCCAAGCTTTCTTT
v_call: TRBV20-1
j_call: TRBJ1-1
clone_size: -
d_call: -

cdr3_aa: CASSQLFETGQLYEQYF
cdr3_nt: TGTGCCAGCAGCCAATTATTCGAGACGGGACAGCTCTACGAGCAGTACTTC
v_call: TRBV14
j_call: TRBJ2-7
clone_size: -
d_call: TRBD1

cdr3_aa: CASAWEITYEQYF
cdr3_nt: TGTGCCAGCGCATGGGAGATCACCTACGAGCAGTACTTC
v_call: TRBV6-1
j_call: TRBJ2-7
clone_size: -
d_call: -

cdr3_aa: CASSFLTGGGYTF
cdr3_nt: TGCGCCAGCAGCTTTCTGACAGGGGGAGGCTACACCTTC
v_call: TRBV5-1
j_call: TRBJ1-2
clone_size: -
d_call: TRBD1

cdr3_aa: CASSRRQGGVEKLFF
cdr3_nt: TGTGCCAGCAGCCGCAGACAGGGGGGAGTCGAAAAACTGTTTTTT
v_call: TRBV11-3
j_call: TRBJ1-4
clone_size: -
d_call: TRBD1

cdr3_aa: CASSIRTSGRAGSEQFF
cdr3_nt: TGTGCCAGTAGTATTCGGACTAGCGGGAGGGCCGGAAGTGAGCAGTTCTTC
v_call: TRBV19
j_call: TRBJ2-1
clone_size: -
d_call: TRBD2

cdr3_aa: CASSLAASGRSEQYF
cdr3_nt: TGTGCCAGCAGCTTAGCGGCTAGCGGGAGAAGCGAGCAGTACTTC
v_call: TRBV7-8
j_call: TRBJ2-7
clone_size: -
d_call: TRBD2

cdr3_aa: CASSFPYVRGEQYF
cdr3_nt: TGTGCCAGCAGTTTCCCTTATGTCAGGGGCGAGCAGTACTTC
v_call: TRBV28
j_call: TRBJ2-7
clone_size: -
d_call: -

cdr3_aa: CAWSQGFQETQYF
cdr3_nt: TGTGCCTGGAGCCAGGGTTTTCAAGAGACCCAGTACTTC
v_call: TRBV30
j_call: TRBJ2-5
clone_size: once
d_call: -

cdr3_aa: CASSQDLQSSYNEQFF
cdr3_nt: TGCGCCAGCAGCCAAGATTTACAGAGCTCCTACAATGAGCAGTTCTTC
v_call: TRBV4-3
j_call: TRBJ2-1
clone_size: -
d_call: -

cdr3_aa: CASSLIADPYNEQFF
cdr3_nt: TGCGCCAGCAGCCTGATAGCGGACCCCTACAATGAGCAGTTCTTC
v_call: TRBV5-1
j_call: TRBJ2-1
clone_size: -
d_call: -

cdr3_aa: CASSLGQSGQPQHF
cdr3_nt: TGTGCCAGCAGTTTGGGACAAAGTGGTCAGCCCCAGCATTTT
v_call: TRBV27
j_call: TRBJ1-5
clone_size: -
d_call: -

cdr3_aa: CASRDSTGNIQYF
cdr3_nt: TGTGCCAGCAGGGACTCGACTGGCAACATTCAGTACTTC
v_call: TRBV6-5
j_call: TRBJ2-4
clone_size: -
d_call: -

cdr3_aa: CASSSRAKTNEKLFF
cdr3_nt: TGCGCCAGCAGTTCCAGGGCAAAGACTAATGAAAAACTGTTTTTT
v_call: TRBV10-1
j_call: TRBJ1-4
clone_size: -
d_call: -

cdr3_aa: CASSPLADREAFF
cdr3_nt: TGTGCCAGCTCACCTCTGGCGGACAGAGAAGCTTTCTTT
v_call: TRBV18
j_call: TRBJ1-1
clone_size: -
d_call: -

cdr3_aa: CASSSTGDTEAFF
cdr3_nt: TGCGCCAGCAGCTCTACTGGAGACACTGAAGCTTTCTTT
v_call: TRBV5-1
j_call: TRBJ1-1
clone_size: -
d_call: -